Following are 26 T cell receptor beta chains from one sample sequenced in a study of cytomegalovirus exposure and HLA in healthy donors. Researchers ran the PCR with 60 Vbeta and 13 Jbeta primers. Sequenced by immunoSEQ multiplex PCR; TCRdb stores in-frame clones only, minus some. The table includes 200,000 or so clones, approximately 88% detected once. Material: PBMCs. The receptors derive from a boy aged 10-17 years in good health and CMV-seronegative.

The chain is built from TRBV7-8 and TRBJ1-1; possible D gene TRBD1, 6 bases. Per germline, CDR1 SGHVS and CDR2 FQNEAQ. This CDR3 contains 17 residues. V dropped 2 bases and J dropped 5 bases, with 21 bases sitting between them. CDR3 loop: CASSLSARTGRGTEAFF. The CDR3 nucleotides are TGTGCCAGCAGCTTATCGGCCCGTACAGGGAGGGGAACTGAAGCTTTCTTT.

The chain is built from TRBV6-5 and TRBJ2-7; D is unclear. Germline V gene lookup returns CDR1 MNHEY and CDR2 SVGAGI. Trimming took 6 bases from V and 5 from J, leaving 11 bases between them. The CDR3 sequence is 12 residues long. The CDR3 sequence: CASSSRFHEQYF. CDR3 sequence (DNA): TGTGCCAGCAGCTCCCGGTTCCACGAGCAGTACTTC.

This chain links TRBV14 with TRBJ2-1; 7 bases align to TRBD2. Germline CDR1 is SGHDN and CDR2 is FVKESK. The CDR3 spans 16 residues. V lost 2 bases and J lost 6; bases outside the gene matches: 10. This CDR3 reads CASSQRKAGVGNEQFF. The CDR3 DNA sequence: TGTGCCAGCAGCCAAAGAAAGGCGGGAGTTGGCAATGAGCAGTTCTTC.

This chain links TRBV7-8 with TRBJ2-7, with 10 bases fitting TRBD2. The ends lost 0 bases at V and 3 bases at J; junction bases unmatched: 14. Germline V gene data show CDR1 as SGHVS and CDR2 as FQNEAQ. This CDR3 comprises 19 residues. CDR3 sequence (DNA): TGTGCCAGCAGCTTAGCGTTCCCCCAACTAGCGGGGATTTTCTACGAGCAGTACTTC. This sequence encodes CASSLAFPQLAGIFYEQYF. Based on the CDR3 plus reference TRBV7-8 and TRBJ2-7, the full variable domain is GAGVSQSPRYKVAKRGQDVALRCDPISGHVSLFWYQQALGQGPEFLTYFQNEAQLDKSGLPSDRFFAERPEGSVSTLKIQRTQQEDSAVYLCASSLAFPQLAGIFYEQYFGPGTRLTVT.

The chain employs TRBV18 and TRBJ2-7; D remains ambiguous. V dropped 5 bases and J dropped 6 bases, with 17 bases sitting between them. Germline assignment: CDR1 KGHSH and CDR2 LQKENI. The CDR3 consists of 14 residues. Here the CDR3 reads CASSSEQRSGEQYF. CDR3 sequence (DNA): TGTGCCAGCTCATCCGAACAAAGGAGTGGCGAGCAGTACTTC.

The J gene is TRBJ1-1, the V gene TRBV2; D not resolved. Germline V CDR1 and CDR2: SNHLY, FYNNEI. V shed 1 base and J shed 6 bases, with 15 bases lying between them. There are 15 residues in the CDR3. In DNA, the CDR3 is TGTGCCAGCAGTGAAGAGAGACCGAGGAGCGCTGAAGCTTTCTTT. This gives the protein CASSEERPRSAEAFF.

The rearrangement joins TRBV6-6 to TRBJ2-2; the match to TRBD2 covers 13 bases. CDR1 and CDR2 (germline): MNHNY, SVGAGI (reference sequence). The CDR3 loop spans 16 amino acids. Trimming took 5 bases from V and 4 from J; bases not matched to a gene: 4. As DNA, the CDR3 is TGTGCCAGCAGTACTAGCGGGAGGGGATCCACCGGGGAGCTGTTTTTT. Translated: CASSTSGRGSTGELFF.

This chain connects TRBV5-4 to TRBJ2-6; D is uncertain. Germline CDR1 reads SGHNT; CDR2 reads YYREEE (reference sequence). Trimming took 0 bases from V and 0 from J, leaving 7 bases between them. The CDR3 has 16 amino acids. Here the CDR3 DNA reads TGTGCCAGCAGCTTGGGGCCGATCTCTGGGGCCAACGTCCTGACTTTC. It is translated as CASSLGPISGANVLTF.

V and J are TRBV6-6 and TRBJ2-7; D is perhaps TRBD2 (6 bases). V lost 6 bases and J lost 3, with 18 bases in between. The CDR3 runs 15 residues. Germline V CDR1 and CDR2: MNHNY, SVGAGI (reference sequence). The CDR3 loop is CASSLSGGTFYEQYF. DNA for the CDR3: TGTGCCAGCAGCCTTTCTGGCGGGACCTTCTACGAGCAGTACTTC.

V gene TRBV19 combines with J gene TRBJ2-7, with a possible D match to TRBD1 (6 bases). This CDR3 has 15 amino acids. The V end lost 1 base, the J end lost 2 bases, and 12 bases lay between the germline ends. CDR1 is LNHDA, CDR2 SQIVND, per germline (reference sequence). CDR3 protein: CASSIGAGVTYEQYF. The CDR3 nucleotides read TGTGCCAGTAGTATAGGGGCAGGGGTCACCTACGAGCAGTACTTC.

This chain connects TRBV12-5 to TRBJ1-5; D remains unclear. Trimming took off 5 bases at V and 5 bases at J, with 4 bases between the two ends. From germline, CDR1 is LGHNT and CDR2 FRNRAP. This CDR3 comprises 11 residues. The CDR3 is CASGPYQPQHF. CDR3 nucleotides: TGTGCTAGTGGTCCGTATCAGCCCCAGCATTTT.

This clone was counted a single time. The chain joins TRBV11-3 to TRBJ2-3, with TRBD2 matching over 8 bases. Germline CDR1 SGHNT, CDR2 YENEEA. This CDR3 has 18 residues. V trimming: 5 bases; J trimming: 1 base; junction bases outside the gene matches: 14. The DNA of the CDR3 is TGTGCCAGCAGCCCGATGGGGAGCGGGAGTATTGGCACAGATACGCAGTATTTT. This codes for CASSPMGSGSIGTDTQYF.

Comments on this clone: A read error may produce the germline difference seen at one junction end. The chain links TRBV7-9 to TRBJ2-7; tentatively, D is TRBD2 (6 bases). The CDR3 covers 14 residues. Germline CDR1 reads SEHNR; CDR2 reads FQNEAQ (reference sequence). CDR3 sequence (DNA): TGTTCCAGCAGCTCCGGGACTTACGACTACGAGCAGTACTTC. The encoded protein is CSSSSGTYDYEQYF.

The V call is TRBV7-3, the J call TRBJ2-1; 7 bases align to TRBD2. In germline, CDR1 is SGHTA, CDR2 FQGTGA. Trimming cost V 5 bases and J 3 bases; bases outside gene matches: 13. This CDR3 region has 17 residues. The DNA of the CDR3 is TGTGCCAGCAGCGACCTCGGTGGGGGAGGGCTCTACAATGAGCAGTTCTTC. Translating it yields CASSDLGGGGLYNEQFF.

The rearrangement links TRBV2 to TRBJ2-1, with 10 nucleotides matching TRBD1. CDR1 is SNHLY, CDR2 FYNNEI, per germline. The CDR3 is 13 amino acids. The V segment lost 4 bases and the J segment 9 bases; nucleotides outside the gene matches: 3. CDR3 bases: TGTGCCAGCAGTGGGACAGGGGGGCTTGAGCAGTTCTTC. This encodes CASSGTGGLEQFF.

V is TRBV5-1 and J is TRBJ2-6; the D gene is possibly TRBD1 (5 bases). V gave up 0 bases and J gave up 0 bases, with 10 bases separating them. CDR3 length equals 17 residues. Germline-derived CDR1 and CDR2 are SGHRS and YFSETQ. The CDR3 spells CASSLGDRLSGANVLTF. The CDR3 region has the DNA TGCGCCAGCAGCTTGGGCGACAGACTCTCTGGGGCCAACGTCCTGACTTTC. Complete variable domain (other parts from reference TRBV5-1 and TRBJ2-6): KAGVTQTPRYLIKTRGQQVTLSCSPISGHRSVSWYQQTPGQGLQFLFEYFSETQRNKGNFPGRFSGRQFSNSRSEMNVSTLELGDSALYLCASSLGDRLSGANVLTFGAGSRLTVL.

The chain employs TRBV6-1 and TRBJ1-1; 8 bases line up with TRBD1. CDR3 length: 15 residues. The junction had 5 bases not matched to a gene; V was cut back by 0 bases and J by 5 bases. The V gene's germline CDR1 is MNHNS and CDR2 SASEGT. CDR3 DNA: TGTGCCAGCAGTGAAGCGTACAGGGGGTTGACTGAAGCTTTCTTT. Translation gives CASSEAYRGLTEAFF.

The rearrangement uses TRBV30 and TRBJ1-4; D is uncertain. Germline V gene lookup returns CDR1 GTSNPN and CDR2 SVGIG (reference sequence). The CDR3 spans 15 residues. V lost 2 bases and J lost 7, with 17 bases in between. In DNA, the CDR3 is TGTGCCTGGAGTCCCTTTCCGGGGAAGGGTGAAAAACTGTTTTTT. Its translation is CAWSPFPGKGEKLFF.

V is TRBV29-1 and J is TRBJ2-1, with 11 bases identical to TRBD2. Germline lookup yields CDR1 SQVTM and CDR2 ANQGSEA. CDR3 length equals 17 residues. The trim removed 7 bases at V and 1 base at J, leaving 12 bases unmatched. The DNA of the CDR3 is TGCAGCGCCCCTGGTCTAGCGGGAGGACGGTCCTACAATGAGCAGTTCTTC. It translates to CSAPGLAGGRSYNEQFF.

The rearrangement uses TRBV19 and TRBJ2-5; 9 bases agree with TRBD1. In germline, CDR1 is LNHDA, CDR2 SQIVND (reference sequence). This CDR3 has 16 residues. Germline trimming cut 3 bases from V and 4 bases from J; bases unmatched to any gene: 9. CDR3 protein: CASSIRRRQGGETQYF. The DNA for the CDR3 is TGTGCCAGTAGTATCAGGCGGAGACAGGGGGGAGAGACCCAGTACTTC. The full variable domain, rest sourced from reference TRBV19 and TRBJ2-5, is DGGITQSPKYLFRKEGQNVTLSCEQNLNHDAMYWYRQDPGQGLRLIYYSQIVNDFQKGDIAEGYSVSREKKESFPLTVTSAQKNPTAFYLCASSIRRRQGGETQYFGPGTRLLVL.

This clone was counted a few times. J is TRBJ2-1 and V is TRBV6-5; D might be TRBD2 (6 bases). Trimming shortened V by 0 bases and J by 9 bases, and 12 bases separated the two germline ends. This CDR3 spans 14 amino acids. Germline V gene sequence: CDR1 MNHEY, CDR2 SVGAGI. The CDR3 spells CASSYSFQGGEQFF. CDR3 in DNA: TGTGCCAGCAGTTACTCATTTCAGGGAGGTGAGCAGTTCTTC.

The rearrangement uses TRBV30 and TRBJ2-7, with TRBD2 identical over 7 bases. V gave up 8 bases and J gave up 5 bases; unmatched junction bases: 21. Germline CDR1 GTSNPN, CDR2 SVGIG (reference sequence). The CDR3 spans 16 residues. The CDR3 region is CALSKGGSPSFNEQYF. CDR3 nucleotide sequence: TGTGCCCTTTCTAAGGGAGGGAGCCCCTCCTTCAACGAGCAGTACTTC.

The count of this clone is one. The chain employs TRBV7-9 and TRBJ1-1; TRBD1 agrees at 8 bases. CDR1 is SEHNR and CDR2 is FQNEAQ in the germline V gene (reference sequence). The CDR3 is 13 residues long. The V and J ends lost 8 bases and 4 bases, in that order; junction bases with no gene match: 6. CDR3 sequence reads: CASSRGQGTEAFF. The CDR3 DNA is TGTGCCAGCTCCAGGGGGCAGGGCACTGAAGCTTTCTTT.

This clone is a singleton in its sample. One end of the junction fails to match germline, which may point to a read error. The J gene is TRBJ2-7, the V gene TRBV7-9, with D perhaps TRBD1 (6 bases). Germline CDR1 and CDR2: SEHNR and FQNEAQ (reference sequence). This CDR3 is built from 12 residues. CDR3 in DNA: TGTTCCAGCAGCCAACAGGGCTATGAGCAGTACTTC. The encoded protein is CSSSQQGYEQYF.

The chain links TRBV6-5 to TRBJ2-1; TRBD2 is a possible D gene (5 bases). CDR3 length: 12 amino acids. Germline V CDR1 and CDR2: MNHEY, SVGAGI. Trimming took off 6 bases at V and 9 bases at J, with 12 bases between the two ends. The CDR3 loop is CASSRTSGEQFF. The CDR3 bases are TGTGCCAGCAGCCGGACTTCTGGTGAGCAGTTCTTC.

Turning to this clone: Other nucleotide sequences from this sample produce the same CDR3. CDR3 region: CASSPLQGNTEAFF. DNA for the CDR3: TGTGCCAGCTCACCCCTACAGGGGAACACTGAAGCTTTCTTT. The V and J genes are TRBV18 and TRBJ1-1; weak D call: TRBD1 (6 bases). The CDR3 runs 14 residues. Looked up from germline, CDR1 is KGHSH and CDR2 is LQKENI. V gave up 3 bases and J gave up 1 base, with 9 bases separating them.